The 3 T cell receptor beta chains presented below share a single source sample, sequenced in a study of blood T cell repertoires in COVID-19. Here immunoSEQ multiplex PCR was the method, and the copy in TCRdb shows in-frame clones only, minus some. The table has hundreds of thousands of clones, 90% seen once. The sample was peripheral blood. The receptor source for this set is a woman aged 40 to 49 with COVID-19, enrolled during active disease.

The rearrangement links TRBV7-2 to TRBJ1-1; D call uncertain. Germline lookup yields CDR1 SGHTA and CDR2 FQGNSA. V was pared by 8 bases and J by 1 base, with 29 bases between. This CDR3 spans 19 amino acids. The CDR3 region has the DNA TGTGCCAGCCGGATAAGACATTGGACGGAGGTCCCTGGGAACACTGAAGCTTTCTTT. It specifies CASRIRHWTEVPGNTEAFF.

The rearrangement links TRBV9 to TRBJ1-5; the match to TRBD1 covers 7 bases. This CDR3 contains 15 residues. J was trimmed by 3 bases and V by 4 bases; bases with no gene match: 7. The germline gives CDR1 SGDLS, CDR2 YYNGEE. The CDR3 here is CASSLSGTANQPQHF. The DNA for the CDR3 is TGTGCCAGCAGCCTCTCCGGGACAGCCAATCAGCCCCAGCATTTT.

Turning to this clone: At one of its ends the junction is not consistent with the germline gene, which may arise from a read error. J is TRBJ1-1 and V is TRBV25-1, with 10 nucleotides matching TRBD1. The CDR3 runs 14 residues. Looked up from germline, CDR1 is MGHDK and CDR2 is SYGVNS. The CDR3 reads CASTRQGANPEAFF. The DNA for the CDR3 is TGTGCCAGCACAAGACAGGGGGCGAACCCTGAAGCTTTCTTT. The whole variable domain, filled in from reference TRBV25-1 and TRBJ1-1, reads EADIYQTPRYLVIGTGKKITLECSQTMGHDKMYWYQQDPGMELHLIHYSYGVNSTEKGDLSSESTVSRIRTEHFPLTLESARPSHTSQYLCASTRQGANPEAFFGQGTRLTVV.